The 8 T cell receptor beta chains below all came from one sample that was sequenced in a study of shared clonotypes between healthy human individuals. Clones were sequenced by immunoSEQ multiplex PCR, and TCRdb holds only the in-frame ones, with some missing. This sample has 2,500,000 or so clones; under 95% occur once, and the top ten carry around 0.4%. The sequenced sample was naive CD4+ T cells from PBMCs. Subset in this sample: CD45RA+ positively selected. All receptors derive from a man younger than 30 in good health. Some clones in this sample may be carry-over from other donors' samples.

The J gene is TRBJ1-4, the V gene TRBV7-9; D remains unclear. V lost 3 bases to trimming and J lost 5 bases, with 13 bases between them. From germline, CDR1 is SEHNR and CDR2 FQNEAQ (reference sequence). This CDR3 spans 15 amino acids. This chain's CDR3 is CASSLQNIPNEKLFF. CDR3 nucleotides: TGTGCCAGCAGCTTGCAAAACATCCCGAATGAAAAACTGTTTTTT.

V gene TRBV30 combines with J gene TRBJ1-2; 7 nucleotides align to TRBD1. The length of the CDR3 is 15 residues. Trimming cost V 0 bases and J 4 bases; bases outside gene matches: 8. Per germline, CDR1 GTSNPN and CDR2 SVGIG (reference sequence). The CDR3 spells CAWSVRVRGTYGYTF. As DNA, the CDR3 is TGTGCCTGGAGTGTAAGGGTCAGGGGGACCTATGGCTACACCTTC.

As concerns this clone: In the same sample, other DNA sequences code for this CDR3. CDR3 nucleotides: TGTGCCAGCAGTGCAGGATACGAGCAGTACTTC. Its protein product is CASSAGYEQYF. This chain joins TRBV2 and TRBJ2-7, with unresolved D. Trimming cost V 4 bases and J 4 bases, with 5 bases left between them. The CDR3 is 11 residues long. Germline-derived CDR1 and CDR2 are SNHLY and FYNNEI.

The chain has TRBV27 and TRBJ2-7; D ambiguous. This CDR3 region has 15 residues. In germline, CDR1 is MNHEY, CDR2 SMNVEV (reference sequence). Trimming removed 4 bases from V and 0 bases from J, with 13 bases in between. This CDR3 reads CASSSSVIPSYEQYF. In DNA form, the CDR3 reads TGTGCCAGCAGTTCATCTGTTATCCCCTCCTACGAGCAGTACTTC.

This chain joins TRBV6-1 and TRBJ2-7, with TRBD1 matching over 10 bases. This CDR3 has 15 residues. With V trimmed by 4 bases and J by 1 base, 4 bases remained unmatched. The germline CDR1 and CDR2 sequences are MNHNS and SASEGT. This CDR3 is CASSGQGALSYEQYF. For the CDR3, the DNA is TGTGCCAGCAGTGGACAGGGGGCGTTATCCTACGAGCAGTACTTC.

The rearrangement joins TRBV28 to TRBJ2-7; D assignment may be TRBD1 or TRBD2 (5 bases each). The V gene's germline CDR1 is MDHEN and CDR2 SYDVKM. The CDR3 has 14 amino acids. Trimming took off 7 bases at V and 6 bases at J, with 19 bases between the two ends. In DNA, the CDR3 is TGTGCCAGCACCGAAAGGGGCACCGGAGGCGAGCAGTACTTC. Protein product: CASTERGTGGEQYF.

V is TRBV4-1 and J is TRBJ2-7; 9 bases match TRBD1. The germline V gene encodes CDR1 MGHRA and CDR2 YSYEKL. V was pared by 3 bases and J by 3 bases, with 6 bases of the junction left unmatched. CDR3 length: 15 residues. The CDR3 is CASSQQGQGYYEQYF. CDR3 nucleotides: TGCGCCAGCAGCCAGCAGGGACAGGGCTACTACGAGCAGTACTTC.

The chain recombines TRBV30 with TRBJ2-2, with 9 bases fitting TRBD2. V lost 3 bases to trimming and J lost 1 base; unmatched junction nucleotides: 6. The CDR3 runs to 16 residues. CDR1 GTSNPN and CDR2 SVGIG come from the germline V gene (reference sequence). The CDR3 region is CAWRLLAGQNTGELFF. CDR3 in DNA: TGTGCCTGGAGATTACTAGCGGGTCAGAACACCGGGGAGCTGTTTTTT.